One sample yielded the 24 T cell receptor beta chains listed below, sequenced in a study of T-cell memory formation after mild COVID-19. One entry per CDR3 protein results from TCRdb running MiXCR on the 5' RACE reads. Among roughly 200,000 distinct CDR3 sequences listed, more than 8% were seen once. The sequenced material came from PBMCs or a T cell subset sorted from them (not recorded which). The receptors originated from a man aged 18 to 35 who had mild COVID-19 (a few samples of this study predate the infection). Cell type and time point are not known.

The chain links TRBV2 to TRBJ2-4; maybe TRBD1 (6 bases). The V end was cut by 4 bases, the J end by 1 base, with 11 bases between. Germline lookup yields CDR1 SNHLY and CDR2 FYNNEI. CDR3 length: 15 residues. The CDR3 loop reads CASSGDRLAKNIQYF. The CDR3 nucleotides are TGTGCCAGCAGTGGCGACAGGTTGGCCAAAAACATTCAGTACTTC.

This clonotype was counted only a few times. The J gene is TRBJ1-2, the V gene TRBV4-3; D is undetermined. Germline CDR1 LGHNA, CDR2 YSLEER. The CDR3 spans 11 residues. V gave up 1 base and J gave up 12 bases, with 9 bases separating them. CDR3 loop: CASSQGQVNTF. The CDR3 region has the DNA TGCGCCAGCAGCCAAGGGCAGGTCAACACCTTC.

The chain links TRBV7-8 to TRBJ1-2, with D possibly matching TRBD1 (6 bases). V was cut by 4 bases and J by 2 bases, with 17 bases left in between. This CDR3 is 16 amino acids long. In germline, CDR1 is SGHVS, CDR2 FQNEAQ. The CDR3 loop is CASSSSGTKRNYGYTF. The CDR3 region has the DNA TGTGCCAGCAGCTCATCCGGGACAAAAAGAAACTATGGCTACACCTTC.

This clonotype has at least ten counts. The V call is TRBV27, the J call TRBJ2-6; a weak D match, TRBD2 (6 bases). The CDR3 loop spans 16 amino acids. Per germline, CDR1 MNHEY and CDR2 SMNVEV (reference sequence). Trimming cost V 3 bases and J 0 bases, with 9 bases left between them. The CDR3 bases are TGTGCCAGCAGTTTGGGACTGTACTCTGGGGCCAACGTCCTGACTTTC. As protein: CASSLGLYSGANVLTF.

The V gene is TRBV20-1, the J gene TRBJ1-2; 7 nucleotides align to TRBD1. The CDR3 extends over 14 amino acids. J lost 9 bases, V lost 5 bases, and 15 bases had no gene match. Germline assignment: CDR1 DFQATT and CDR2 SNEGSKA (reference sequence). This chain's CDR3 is CSAGGGRGKFSYTF. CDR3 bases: TGCAGTGCTGGAGGGGGCAGAGGGAAGTTTAGCTACACCTTC.

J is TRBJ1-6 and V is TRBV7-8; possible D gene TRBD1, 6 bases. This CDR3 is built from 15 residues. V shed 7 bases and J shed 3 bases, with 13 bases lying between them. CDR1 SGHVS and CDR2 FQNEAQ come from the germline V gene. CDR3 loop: CASTGLQGYNSPLHF. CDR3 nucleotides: TGTGCCAGCACGGGACTACAGGGCTATAATTCACCCCTCCACTTT.

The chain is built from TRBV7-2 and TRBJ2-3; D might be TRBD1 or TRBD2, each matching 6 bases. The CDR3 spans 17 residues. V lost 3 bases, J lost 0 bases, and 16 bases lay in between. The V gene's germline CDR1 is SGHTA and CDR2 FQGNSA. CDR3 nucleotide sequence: TGTGCCAGCAGCTTCCGCCCGGGGGCGATTAGCACAGATACGCAGTATTTT. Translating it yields CASSFRPGAISTDTQYF.

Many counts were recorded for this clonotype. CDR3 nucleotides: TGTGCCAGCCGCAGTTATAATTCACCCCTCCACTTT. Translation: CASRSYNSPLHF. The chain joins TRBV6-5 to TRBJ1-6; D gene unclear. The CDR3 contains 12 residues. The V end lost 8 bases, the J end lost 4 bases, and 6 bases lay between the germline ends. Germline V gene data show CDR1 as MNHEY and CDR2 as SVGAGI.

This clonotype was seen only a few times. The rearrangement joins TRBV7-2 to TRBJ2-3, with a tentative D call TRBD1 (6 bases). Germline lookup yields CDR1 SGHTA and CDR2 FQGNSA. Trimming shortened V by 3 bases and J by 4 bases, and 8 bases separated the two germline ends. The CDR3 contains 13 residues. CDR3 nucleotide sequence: TGTGCCAGCAGCTTTAAGGGGGCAGATACGCAGTATTTT. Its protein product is CASSFKGADTQYF.

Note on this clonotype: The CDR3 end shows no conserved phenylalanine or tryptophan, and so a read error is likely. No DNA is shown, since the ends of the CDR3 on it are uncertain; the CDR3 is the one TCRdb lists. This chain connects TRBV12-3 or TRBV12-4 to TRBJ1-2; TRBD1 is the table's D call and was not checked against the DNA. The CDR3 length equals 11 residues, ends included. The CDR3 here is CASSRTGSARY.

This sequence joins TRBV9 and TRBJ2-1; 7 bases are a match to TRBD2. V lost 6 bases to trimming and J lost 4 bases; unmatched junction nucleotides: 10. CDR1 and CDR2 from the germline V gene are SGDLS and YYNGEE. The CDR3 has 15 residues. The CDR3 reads CASTRAGNLYNEQFF. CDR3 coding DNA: TGTGCCAGCACCCGAGCGGGGAACCTTTACAATGAGCAGTTCTTC.

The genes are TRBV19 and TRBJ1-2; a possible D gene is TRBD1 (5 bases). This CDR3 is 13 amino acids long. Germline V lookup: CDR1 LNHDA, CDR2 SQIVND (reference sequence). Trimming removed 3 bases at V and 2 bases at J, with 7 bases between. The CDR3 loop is CASSIWGNYGYTF. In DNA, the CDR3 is TGTGCCAGTAGTATTTGGGGGAACTATGGCTACACCTTC.

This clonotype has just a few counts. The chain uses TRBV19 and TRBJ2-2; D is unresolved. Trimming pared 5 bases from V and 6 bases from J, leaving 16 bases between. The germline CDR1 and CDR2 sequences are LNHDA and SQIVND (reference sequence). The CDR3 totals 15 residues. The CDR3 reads CASSPSSPLPGELFF. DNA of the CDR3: TGTGCCAGTAGTCCTTCTAGTCCCTTACCCGGGGAGCTGTTTTTT. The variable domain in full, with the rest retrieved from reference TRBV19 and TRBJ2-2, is DGGITQSPKYLFRKEGQNVTLSCEQNLNHDAMYWYRQDPGQGLRLIYYSQIVNDFQKGDIAEGYSVSREKKESFPLTVTSAQKNPTAFYLCASSPSSPLPGELFFGEGSRLTVL.

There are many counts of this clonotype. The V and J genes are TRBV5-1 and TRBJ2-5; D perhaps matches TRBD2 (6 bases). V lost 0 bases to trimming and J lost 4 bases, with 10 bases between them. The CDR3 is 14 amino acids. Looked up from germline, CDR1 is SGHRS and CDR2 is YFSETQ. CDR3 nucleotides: TGCGCCAGCAGCTTGGGGCAGGGAGGAGAGACCCAGTACTTC. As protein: CASSLGQGGETQYF. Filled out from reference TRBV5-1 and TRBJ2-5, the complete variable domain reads KAGVTQTPRYLIKTRGQQVTLSCSPISGHRSVSWYQQTPGQGLQFLFEYFSETQRNKGNFPGRFSGRQFSNSRSEMNVSTLELGDSALYLCASSLGQGGETQYFGPGTRLLVL.

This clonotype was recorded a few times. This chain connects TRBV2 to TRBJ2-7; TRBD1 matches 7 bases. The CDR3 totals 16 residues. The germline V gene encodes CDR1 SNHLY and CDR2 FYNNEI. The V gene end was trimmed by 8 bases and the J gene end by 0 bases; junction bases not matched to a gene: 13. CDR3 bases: TGTGCCAGCGCCGTACCCGGGACAGCCCTCTCCTACGAGCAGTACTTC. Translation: CASAVPGTALSYEQYF.

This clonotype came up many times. DNA for the CDR3: TGCGCCAGCAGCCCCAGCACTAGCGGCACAGATACGCAGTATTTT. As protein: CASSPSTSGTDTQYF. The chain recombines TRBV4-3 with TRBJ2-3; 7 bases match TRBD2. V shed 4 bases, J shed 1 base, and the junction held 5 bases outside the gene matches. Germline lookup yields CDR1 LGHNA and CDR2 YSLEER. CDR3 length: 15 amino acids.

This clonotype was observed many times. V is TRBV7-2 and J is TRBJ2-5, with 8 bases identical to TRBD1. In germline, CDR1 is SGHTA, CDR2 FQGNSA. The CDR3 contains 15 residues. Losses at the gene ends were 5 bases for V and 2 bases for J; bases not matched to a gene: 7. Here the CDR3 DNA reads TGTGCCAGCAGCCTCAGGCAGGGGGCACAAGAGACCCAGTACTTC. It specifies CASSLRQGAQETQYF.

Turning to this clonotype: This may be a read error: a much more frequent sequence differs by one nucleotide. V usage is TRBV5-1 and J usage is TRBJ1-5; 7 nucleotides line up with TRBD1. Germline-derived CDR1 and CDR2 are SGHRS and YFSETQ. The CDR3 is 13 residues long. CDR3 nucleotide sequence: TGCGCCAGCAGCAGCCAGGGGGATCAGCACCAGCATTTT. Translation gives CASSSQGDQHQHF.

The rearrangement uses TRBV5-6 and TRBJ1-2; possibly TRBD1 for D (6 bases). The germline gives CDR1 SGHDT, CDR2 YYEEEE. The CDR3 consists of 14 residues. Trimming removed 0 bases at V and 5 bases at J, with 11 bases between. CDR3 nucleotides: TGTGCCAGCAGCTTGGTAACAGGGAGGTATGGCTACACCTTC. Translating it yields CASSLVTGRYGYTF.

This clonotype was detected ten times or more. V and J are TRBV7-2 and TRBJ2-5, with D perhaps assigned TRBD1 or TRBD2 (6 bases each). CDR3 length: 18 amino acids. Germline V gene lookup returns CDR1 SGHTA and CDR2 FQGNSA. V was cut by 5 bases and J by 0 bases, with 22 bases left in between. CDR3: CASSPGAFSGWYQETQYF. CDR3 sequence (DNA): TGTGCCAGCAGCCCGGGGGCCTTTTCCGGTTGGTACCAAGAGACCCAGTACTTC.

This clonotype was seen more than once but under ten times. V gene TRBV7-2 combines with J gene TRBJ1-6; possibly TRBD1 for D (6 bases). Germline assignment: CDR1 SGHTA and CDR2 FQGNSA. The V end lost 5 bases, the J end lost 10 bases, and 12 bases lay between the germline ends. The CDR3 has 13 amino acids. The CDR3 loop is CASSGAGVSPLHF. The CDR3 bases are TGTGCCAGCAGCGGGGCAGGGGTATCACCCCTCCACTTT.

The CDR3 loop reads CASSATPPGGLTLQSGQYF. Here the CDR3 DNA reads TGTGCCAGCAGCGCAACCCCACCGGGCGGGTTAACGCTCCAGTCAGGGCAGTACTTC. This chain joins TRBV7-2 and TRBJ2-7, with a weak D call TRBD2 (5 bases). V dropped 5 bases and J dropped 9 bases, with 35 bases sitting between them. The germline CDR1 and CDR2 sequences are SGHTA and FQGNSA. The CDR3 runs to 19 residues.

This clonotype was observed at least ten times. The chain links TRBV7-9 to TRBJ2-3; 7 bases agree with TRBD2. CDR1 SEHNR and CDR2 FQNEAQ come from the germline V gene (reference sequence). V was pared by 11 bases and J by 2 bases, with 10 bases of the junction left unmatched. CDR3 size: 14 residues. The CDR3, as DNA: TGTGCCTTCACGGGCCTAGCGGACACAGATACGCAGTATTTT. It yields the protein CAFTGLADTDTQYF.

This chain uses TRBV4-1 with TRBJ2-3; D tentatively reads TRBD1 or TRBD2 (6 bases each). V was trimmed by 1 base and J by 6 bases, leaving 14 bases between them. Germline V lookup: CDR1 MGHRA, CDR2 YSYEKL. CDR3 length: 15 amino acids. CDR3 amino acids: CASSQAGLGADTQYF. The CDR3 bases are TGCGCCAGCAGCCAAGCGGGACTGGGGGCGGATACGCAGTATTTT.